These T cell receptor beta chains were read from a single sample in a study of cytomegalovirus exposure and HLA in healthy donors. Measured with immunoSEQ multiplex PCR; TCRdb has only the in-frame clones, and not every one. The sample has some 76,000 clones. Sequenced sample: PBMCs. These receptors all come from a female donor in good health and CMV-seropositive. Both conserved end residues are part of each CDR3. A D gene is named only where the DNA matches it firmly.

-	TRBV4-3	TRBJ1-1	TGCGCCAGCAGCCCGGGACTGCGGGGGACTGAAGCTTTCTTT	CASSPGLRGTEAFF
-	TRBV19	TRBJ1-5	TGTGCCAGTAGTATAGTCTCGGACACCCCCAGGGAGCCCCAGCATTTT	CASSIVSDTPREPQHF
-	TRBV4-1	TRBJ2-2	TGCGCCAGCGGAGATTCCGCGAACACCGGGGAGCTGTTTTTT	CASGDSANTGELFF
-	TRBV11-3	TRBJ1-1	TGTGCCAGCAGCTTTGGGGGCAACACTGAAGCTTTCTTT	CASSFGGNTEAFF
TRBD1	TRBV30	TRBJ1-2	TGTGCCTGCCCCGGGACAGGGGGATACTATGGCTACACCTTC	CACPGTGGYYGYTF
-	TRBV7-6	TRBJ1-1	TGTGCCAGCAGCCCATCGGGGGTATCTGAAGCTTTCTTT	CASSPSGVSEAFF
TRBD1	TRBV6-5	TRBJ2-1	TGTGCCAGCAGCGCCCGGGACAGGGGTGTCCATGAGCAGTTCTTC	CASSARDRGVHEQFF
-	TRBV28	TRBJ1-1	TGTGCCAGCCGCTGGAGGGGGGAGGGCACTGAAGCTTTCTTT	CASRWRGEGTEAFF
-	TRBV30	TRBJ1-2	TGTGCCTGGGTCCGAGGGCCAAACTATGGCTACACCTTC	CAWVRGPNYGYTF
-	TRBV7-2	TRBJ1-2	TGTGCCAGCAGCTTATCAACTAACTATGGCTACACCTTC	CASSLSTNYGYTF
-	TRBV5-1	TRBJ1-2	TGCGCCAGCAGCACCACGGGGATCTATGGCTACACCTTC	CASSTTGIYGYTF
TRBD2	TRBV5-1	TRBJ2-3	TGCGCCAGTAGCGGGGGGTCCCGCACAGATACGCAGTATTTT	CASSGGSRTDTQYF
TRBD1	TRBV10-1	TRBJ2-5	TGCGCCAGCAGTCCAACAGGGGGCGCCCCCAAAGTGGAGACCCAGTACTTC	CASSPTGGAPKVETQYF
-	TRBV29-1	TRBJ2-2	TGCAGCGTTGAACAGGGCCACGGGGAGCTGTTTTTT	CSVEQGHGELFF
-	TRBV5-1	TRBJ2-2	TGCGCCAGCAGCTGGGCGCAGGGGCCTGGTACCGGGGAGCTGTTTTTT	CASSWAQGPGTGELFF
-	TRBV30	TRBJ2-2	TGTGCCTGGGGGGGACAAACCGGGGAGCTGTTTTTT	CAWGGQTGELFF
TRBD1	TRBV19	TRBJ1-2	TGTGCCAGTAGGTCAGACAGGGTCGGCGGCTACACCTTC	CASRSDRVGGYTF
TRBD1	TRBV25-1	TRBJ2-7	TGTGCCAGCAGCTATGGGACAGGATCTCTCTACGAGCAGTACTTC	CASSYGTGSLYEQYF
-	TRBV7-6	TRBJ1-6	TGTGCCAGCAGCGCCCTGGGGGAGGATTCACCCCTCCACTTT	CASSALGEDSPLHF
-	TRBV7-9	TRBJ1-1	TGTGCCAGCAGCAGTTCCGGGACAATTTTTCAATGGGCTTTCTTT	CASSSSGTIFQWAFF
-	TRBV9	TRBJ1-2	TGTGCCAGCAGCGTAGATGGACAGAGCTCGACCTCTGGCTACACCTTC	CASSVDGQSSTSGYTF
TRBD1	TRBV13	TRBJ2-7	TGTGCCAGCAGCTTAGGGGACAGGGCCTACGAGCAGTACTTC	CASSLGDRAYEQYF
-	TRBV29-1	TRBJ2-2	TGCAGCGCGGCAGTAGGAACAGGAGACACCGGGGAGCTGTTTTTT	CSAAVGTGDTGELFF
-	TRBV6-6	TRBJ2-7	TGTGCCAGCAGTCTTCGGGTGGCCTACGAGCAGTACTTC	CASSLRVAYEQYF
TRBD1	TRBV29-1	TRBJ1-1	TGCAGCGTTGAGGTGGGACAGGGGACTGAAGCTTTCTTT	CSVEVGQGTEAFF
TRBD1	TRBV15	TRBJ2-1	TGTGCCACCAGCAGAGCGGGACAGGGTTTGGGTGAGCAGTTCTTC	CATSRAGQGLGEQFF
TRBD2	TRBV11-3	TRBJ2-7	TGTGCCAGCAGCTACCGGGAGGCCTACGAGCAGTACTTC	CASSYREAYEQYF
-	TRBV6-1	TRBJ2-7	TGTGCCAGCAGTGAAGGGCCGCTGACAGCACTTCACTACGAGCAGTACTTC	CASSEGPLTALHYEQYF
-	TRBV7-9	TRBJ1-1	TGTGCCAGCAGCTTTGGCATGAACACTGAAGCTTTCTTT	CASSFGMNTEAFF
-	TRBV7-2	TRBJ1-1	TGTGCCAGCAGCTTAGATCAGAACACTGAAGCTTTCTTT	CASSLDQNTEAFF
TRBD1	TRBV28	TRBJ1-5	TGTGCCAGCAGCCAGGGACAGGGCAGTCAGCCCCAGCATTTT	CASSQGQGSQPQHF
-	TRBV7-2	TRBJ1-1	TGTGCCAGCAGCCCCGCAGGGGTCAACACTGAAGCTTTCTTT	CASSPAGVNTEAFF
-	TRBV11-2	TRBJ2-7	TGTGCCAGCAGCTTATCTCTAGCACTCTACGAGCAGTACTTC	CASSLSLALYEQYF
-	TRBV11-2	TRBJ1-3	TGTGCCAGCAGCTTAAGTACAGGGCAAAACACCATATATTTT	CASSLSTGQNTIYF
TRBD2	TRBV7-2	TRBJ2-1	TGTGCCAGCAGCTTAGTAGGGACTAGCGATGAGCAGTTCTTC	CASSLVGTSDEQFF
TRBD2	TRBV27	TRBJ2-7	TGTGCCAGCAGCCCCGGGACTAGCGGCTACGAGCAGTACTTC	CASSPGTSGYEQYF
TRBD1	TRBV27	TRBJ1-1	TGTGCCAGCAGTTTATCCCCGACAGGGGTGAACACTGAAGCTTTCTTT	CASSLSPTGVNTEAFF
TRBD2	TRBV7-3	TRBJ2-1	TGTGCCAGCAGCTTAACGCTAGCGGGGGGCCTCGATGAGCAGTTCTTC	CASSLTLAGGLDEQFF
-	TRBV28	TRBJ2-7	TGTGCCAGCAGTCTGACACACTACGAGCAGTACTTC	CASSLTHYEQYF
-	TRBV30	TRBJ1-1	TGTGCCTGGAGTGCGACAGTGAACACTGAAGCTTTCTTT	CAWSATVNTEAFF
-	TRBV7-8	TRBJ2-1	TGTGCCAGCAGGGAAACGGAGGGGCCGTACAATGAGCAGTTCTTC	CASRETEGPYNEQFF
TRBD2	TRBV6-1	TRBJ2-5	TGTGCCAGCAGACCCCTTCCGGGAGGGGCCCAGTACTTC	CASRPLPGGAQYF
-	TRBV27	TRBJ2-5	TGTGCCAGCAGTTTAACTATCCCTGCTCCACAAGAGACCCAGTACTTC	CASSLTIPAPQETQYF
-	TRBV15	TRBJ2-7	TGTGCCACCAGCAGACCGGGCTACGAGCAGTACTTC	CATSRPGYEQYF
TRBD2	TRBV30	TRBJ2-3	TGTGCCTGGAGTTCGGGACTAACTTACCCTGCTAGCACAGATACGCAGTATTTT	CAWSSGLTYPASTDTQYF
TRBD1	TRBV7-2	TRBJ2-7	TGTGCCAGCAGTCCGGGACAGGGAGCGCGTGAGCAGTACTTC	CASSPGQGAREQYF
-	TRBV27	TRBJ1-6	TGTGCCAGCAGTTGGGCGGACTACCGGGGTAATTCACCCCTCCACTTT	CASSWADYRGNSPLHF
TRBD2	TRBV6-1	TRBJ2-3	TGTGCCAGCAGTGAAGGGGGAGGGACAGATACGCAGTATTTT	CASSEGGGTDTQYF
-	TRBV10-1	TRBJ1-1	TGCGCCAGCACCGTTGGGGGGTCGATCACTGAAGCTTTCTTT	CASTVGGSITEAFF
-	TRBV28	TRBJ2-1	TGTGCCAGCAGTCCAAGGGTCAGTAGCGGTGAGCAGTTCTTC	CASSPRVSSGEQFF